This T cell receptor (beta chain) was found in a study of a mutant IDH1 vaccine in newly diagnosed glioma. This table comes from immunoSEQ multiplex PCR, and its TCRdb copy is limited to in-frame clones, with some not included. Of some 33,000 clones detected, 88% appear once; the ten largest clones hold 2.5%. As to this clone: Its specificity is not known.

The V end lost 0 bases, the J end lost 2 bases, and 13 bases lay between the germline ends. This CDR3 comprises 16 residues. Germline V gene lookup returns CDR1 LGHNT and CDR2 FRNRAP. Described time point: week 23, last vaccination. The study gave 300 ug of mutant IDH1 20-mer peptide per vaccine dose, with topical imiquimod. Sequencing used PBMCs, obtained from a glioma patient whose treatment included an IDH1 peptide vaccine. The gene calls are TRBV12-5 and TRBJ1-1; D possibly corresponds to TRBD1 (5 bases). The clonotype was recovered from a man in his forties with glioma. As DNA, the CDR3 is TGTGCTAGTGGTTTGGTACGGGGCAGGGATAACACTGAAGCTTTCTTT. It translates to CASGLVRGRDNTEAFF.